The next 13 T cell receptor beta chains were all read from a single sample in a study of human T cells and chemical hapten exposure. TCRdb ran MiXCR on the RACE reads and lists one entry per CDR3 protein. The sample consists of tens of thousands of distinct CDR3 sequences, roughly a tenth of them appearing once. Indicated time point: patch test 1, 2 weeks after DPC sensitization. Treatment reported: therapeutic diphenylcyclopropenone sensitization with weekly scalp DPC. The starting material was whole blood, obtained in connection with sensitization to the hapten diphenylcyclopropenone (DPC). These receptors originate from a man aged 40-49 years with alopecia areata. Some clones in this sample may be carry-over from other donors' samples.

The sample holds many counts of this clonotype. The CDR3: CASRGPGPGDTEAFF. The CDR3 region has the DNA TGTGCCAGCAGGGGACCGGGACCAGGGGACACTGAAGCTTTCTTT. The chain couples TRBV28 to TRBJ1-1; D perhaps matches TRBD1 (6 bases). The germline gives CDR1 MDHEN, CDR2 SYDVKM. This CDR3 contains 15 residues. Trimming took 6 bases from V and 3 from J, leaving 17 bases between them.

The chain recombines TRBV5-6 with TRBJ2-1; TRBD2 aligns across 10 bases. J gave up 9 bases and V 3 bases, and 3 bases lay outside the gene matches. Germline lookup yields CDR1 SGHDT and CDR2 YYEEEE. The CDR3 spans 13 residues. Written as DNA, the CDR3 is TGTGCCAGCAGCTCGAGCGGGAGGGGTGAGCAGTTCTTC. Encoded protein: CASSSSGRGEQFF. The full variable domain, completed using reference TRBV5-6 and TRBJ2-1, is DAGVTQSPTHLIKTRGQQVTLRCSPKSGHDTVSWYQQALGQGPQFIFQYYEEEERQRGNFPDRFSGHQFPNYSSELNVNALLLGDSALYLCASSSSGRGEQFFGPGTRLTVL.

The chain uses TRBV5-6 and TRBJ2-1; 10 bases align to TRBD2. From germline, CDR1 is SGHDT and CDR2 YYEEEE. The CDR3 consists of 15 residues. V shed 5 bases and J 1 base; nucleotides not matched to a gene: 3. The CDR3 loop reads CASSLLAGSYNEQFF. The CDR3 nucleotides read TGTGCCAGCAGTTTACTAGCGGGATCCTACAATGAGCAGTTCTTC.

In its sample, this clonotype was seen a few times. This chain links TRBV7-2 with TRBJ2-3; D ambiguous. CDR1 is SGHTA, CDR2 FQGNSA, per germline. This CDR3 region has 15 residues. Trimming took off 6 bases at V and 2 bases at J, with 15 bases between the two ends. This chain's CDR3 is CASRPQKSITDTQYF. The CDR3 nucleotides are TGTGCCAGCAGACCTCAGAAATCCATCACAGATACGCAGTATTTT.

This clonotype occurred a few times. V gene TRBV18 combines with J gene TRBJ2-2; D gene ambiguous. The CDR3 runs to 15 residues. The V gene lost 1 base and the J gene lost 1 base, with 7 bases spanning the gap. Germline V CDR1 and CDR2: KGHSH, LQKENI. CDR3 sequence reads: CASSPRELNTGELFF. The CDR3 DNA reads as TGTGCCAGCTCACCACGAGAGTTGAACACCGGGGAGCTGTTTTTT.

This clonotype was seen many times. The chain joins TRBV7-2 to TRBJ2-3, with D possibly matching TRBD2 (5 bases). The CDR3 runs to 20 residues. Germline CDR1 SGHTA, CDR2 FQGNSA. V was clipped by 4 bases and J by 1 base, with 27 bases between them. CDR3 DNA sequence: TGTGCCAGCAGCTCACCGCCGGGATCCCTGGGTGCGCGGGGCACAGATACGCAGTATTTT. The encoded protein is CASSSPPGSLGARGTDTQYF.

CDR3 in DNA: TGTGCCAGCAGTTATTCCCCAGGGGCAGGAACAGATACGCAGTATTTT. Its translation is CASSYSPGAGTDTQYF. J is TRBJ2-3 and V is TRBV6-5; D perhaps matches TRBD1 (6 bases). The CDR3 extends over 16 amino acids. The V end was cut by 3 bases, the J end by 3 bases, with 16 bases between. Germline assignment: CDR1 MNHEY and CDR2 SVGAGI.

In nucleotides, the CDR3 is TGTGCCAGCAGTTCACTGGTACAAGAGACCCAGTACTTC. It encodes CASSSLVQETQYF. The chain employs TRBV7-2 and TRBJ2-5; D is unclear. V was cut by 6 bases and J by 2 bases, with 10 bases left in between. From germline, CDR1 is SGHTA and CDR2 FQGNSA. This CDR3 contains 13 residues.

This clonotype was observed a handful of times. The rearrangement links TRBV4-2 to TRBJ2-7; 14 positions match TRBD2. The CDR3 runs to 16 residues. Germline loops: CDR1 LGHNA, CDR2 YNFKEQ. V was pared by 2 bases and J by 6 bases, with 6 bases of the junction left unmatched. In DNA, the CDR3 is TGTGCCAGCAGCCAAATGGGGACTAGCGGGAGTAGCGAGCAGTACTTC. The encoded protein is CASSQMGTSGSSEQYF.

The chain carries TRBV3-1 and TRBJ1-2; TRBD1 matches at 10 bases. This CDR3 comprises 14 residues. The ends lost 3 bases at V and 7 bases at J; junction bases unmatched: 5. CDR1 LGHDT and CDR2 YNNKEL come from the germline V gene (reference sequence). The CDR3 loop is CASSHRQGAGGYTF. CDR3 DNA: TGTGCCAGCAGCCACCGACAGGGGGCAGGTGGCTACACCTTC.

Here the CDR3 DNA reads TGTGCCAGCAGTCCCGGGGGGGGTGCAAAGTACAATGAGCAGTTCTTC. Translated, it gives CASSPGGGAKYNEQFF. V and J are TRBV6-2 or TRBV6-3 and TRBJ2-1, with 8 bases fitting TRBD2. Germline V gives CDR1 MNHEY, CDR2 SVGEGT. V shed 5 bases, J shed 4 bases, and the junction held 10 bases outside the gene matches. CDR3 length equals 16 residues.

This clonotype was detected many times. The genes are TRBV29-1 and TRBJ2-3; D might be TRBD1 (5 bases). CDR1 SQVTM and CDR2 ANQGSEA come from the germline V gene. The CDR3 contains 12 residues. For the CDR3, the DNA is TGCGGGGCTGGGTTAGTCACAGATACGCAGTATTTT. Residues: CGAGLVTDTQYF.

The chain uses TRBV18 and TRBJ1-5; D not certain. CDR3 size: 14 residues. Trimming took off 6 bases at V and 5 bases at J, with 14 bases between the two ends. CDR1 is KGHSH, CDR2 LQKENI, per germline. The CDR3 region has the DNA TGTGCCAGCTCCCCCATCGGGGAGGATCAGCCCCAGCATTTT. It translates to CASSPIGEDQPQHF.